This is a list of T cell receptor beta chains from one sample in a study of T cell repertoires in cytomegalovirus infection. No antigens are known for them. TCRdb re-called the reads with MiXCR, one entry per CDR3 protein. The table includes approximately 390,000 distinct CDR3 sequences, around a third detected once. Specimen: cultured PBMCs, collected from culture after CMV antigen stimulation. These receptor sequences come from a human donor in good health (CMV status not recorded). Some clones in this sample may be carry-over from other donors' samples. Each CDR3 is given with its conserved first and last residue. The order of the fields is clone size, D gene, V gene, J gene, CDR3 DNA, CDR3 protein. A D gene is named only where the DNA matches it firmly. Part of the rows lack a size; the others show once, few, many or a class for expanded clones.

abundance: .
d_gene: .
v_gene: TRBV4-3
j_gene: TRBJ1-4
CDR3nt: TGCGCCAGTTGCATCGCAACTAATGAAAAACTGTTTTTT
CDR3aa: CASCIATNEKLFF

abundance: .
d_gene: TRBD2
v_gene: TRBV10-3
j_gene: TRBJ2-3
CDR3nt: TGTGCCATCAGTGAGACCGGGACTAGCTCGTCAGATACGCAGTATTTT
CDR3aa: CAISETGTSSSDTQYF

abundance: .
d_gene: TRBD2
v_gene: TRBV7-4
j_gene: TRBJ2-3
CDR3nt: TGTGCCAGCAGCTCGCGGGAGGGCCTGGTAGATACGCAGTATTTT
CDR3aa: CASSSREGLVDTQYF

abundance: few
d_gene: .
v_gene: TRBV12-3/TRBV12-4
j_gene: TRBJ2-3
CDR3nt: TGTGCCAGCACCTCAGGGGACACAGATACGCAGTATTTT
CDR3aa: CASTSGDTDTQYF

abundance: .
d_gene: .
v_gene: TRBV7-2
j_gene: TRBJ2-7
CDR3nt: TGTGCCAGCACCCCAGGGGTTGGGTTATACGAGCAGTACTTC
CDR3aa: CASTPGVGLYEQYF

abundance: .
d_gene: TRBD2
v_gene: TRBV9
j_gene: TRBJ2-3
CDR3nt: TGTGCCAGCAGCGCCTATGTAACTAGCGGGGGAAGCACAGATACGCAGTATTTT
CDR3aa: CASSAYVTSGGSTDTQYF

abundance: .
d_gene: .
v_gene: TRBV7-3
j_gene: TRBJ2-2
CDR3nt: TGTGCCAGCAGCTTGCCAGGGAACACCGGGGAGCTGTTTTTT
CDR3aa: CASSLPGNTGELFF

abundance: .
d_gene: .
v_gene: TRBV10-3
j_gene: TRBJ1-6
CDR3nt: TGTGCCATCAGTCAAGGGGGGGGCTTGAGGTCACCCCTCCACTTT
CDR3aa: CAISQGGGLRSPLHF

abundance: .
d_gene: .
v_gene: TRBV12-5
j_gene: TRBJ2-1
CDR3nt: TGTGCTAGTGGTTTCGGGCCCCGCTCCTACAATGAGCAGTTCTTC
CDR3aa: CASGFGPRSYNEQFF

abundance: .
d_gene: TRBD1
v_gene: TRBV5-1
j_gene: TRBJ2-7
CDR3nt: TGCGCCAGCAGAGGGACAGGAGACCCGAGATTAAAATCCTACGAGCAGTACTTC
CDR3aa: CASRGTGDPRLKSYEQYF

abundance: .
d_gene: .
v_gene: TRBV14
j_gene: TRBJ2-2
CDR3nt: TGTGCCAGCAGCCAAGAACTGAGTTACGGGGAGCTGTTTTTT
CDR3aa: CASSQELSYGELFF

abundance: many
d_gene: .
v_gene: TRBV12-3/TRBV12-4
j_gene: TRBJ1-1
CDR3nt: TGTGCCAGCAGTTTAGAGACACACTTTGAAATGAACACTGAAGCTTTCTTT
CDR3aa: CASSLETHFEMNTEAFF

abundance: few
d_gene: .
v_gene: TRBV7-4
j_gene: TRBJ2-7
CDR3nt: TGTGCCAGCAGCTGGGCCGGACAAATCTACGAGCAGTACTTC
CDR3aa: CASSWAGQIYEQYF

abundance: .
d_gene: .
v_gene: TRBV4-1
j_gene: TRBJ1-1
CDR3nt: TGCGCCAGCAGCCAAAACAGGAACACTGAAGCTTTCTTT
CDR3aa: CASSQNRNTEAFF

abundance: many
d_gene: .
v_gene: TRBV7-2
j_gene: TRBJ2-7
CDR3nt: TGTGCCAGCAGCTTAGGGCGGGGCGGAGCTCCCTACGAGCAGTACTTC
CDR3aa: CASSLGRGGAPYEQYF

abundance: once
d_gene: TRBD1
v_gene: TRBV19
j_gene: TRBJ1-2
CDR3nt: TGTGCCAGTATTAAACAACAGGGGGCATGGTATGGCTACACCTTC
CDR3aa: CASIKQQGAWYGYTF

abundance: .
d_gene: .
v_gene: TRBV18
j_gene: TRBJ2-6
CDR3nt: TGTGCCAGCTCCCGTCTAAGGTCTGGGGCCAACGTCCTGACTTTC
CDR3aa: CASSRLRSGANVLTF

abundance: .
d_gene: TRBD2
v_gene: TRBV6-2/TRBV6-3
j_gene: TRBJ2-7
CDR3nt: TGTGCCAGCAGCCCCGACCCGACTAGCGCCTACTACGAGCAGTACTTC
CDR3aa: CASSPDPTSAYYEQYF

abundance: few
d_gene: .
v_gene: TRBV4-1
j_gene: TRBJ2-1
CDR3nt: TGCGCCAGCAGCCAAGATCCTCGCGGCCACTCCTACAATGAGCAGTTCTTC
CDR3aa: CASSQDPRGHSYNEQFF

abundance: .
d_gene: TRBD2
v_gene: TRBV27
j_gene: TRBJ2-5
CDR3nt: TGTGCCAGCCGCACTAGCGGGGCACAAGAGACCCAGTACTTC
CDR3aa: CASRTSGAQETQYF

abundance: many
d_gene: .
v_gene: TRBV7-2
j_gene: TRBJ2-7
CDR3nt: TGTGCCAGCACCCGCCTGACATATTCCGACGAGCAGTACTTC
CDR3aa: CASTRLTYSDEQYF

abundance: few
d_gene: .
v_gene: TRBV28
j_gene: TRBJ1-1
CDR3nt: TGTGCCAGCAGCCCGGGTTCCGGTATATTTTCGGGAGGGAACACTGAAGCTTTCTTT
CDR3aa: CASSPGSGIFSGGNTEAFF

abundance: .
d_gene: .
v_gene: TRBV19
j_gene: TRBJ1-2
CDR3nt: TGTGCCAGTACTGTAGGATCCGGCTACACCTTC
CDR3aa: CASTVGSGYTF

abundance: .
d_gene: .
v_gene: TRBV28
j_gene: TRBJ2-2
CDR3nt: TGTGCCAGCAGTTTGGGGGTCGCGGGTGCGAACACCGGGGAGCTGTTTTTT
CDR3aa: CASSLGVAGANTGELFF

abundance: few
d_gene: TRBD1
v_gene: TRBV15
j_gene: TRBJ1-2
CDR3nt: TGTGCCACCAGCAGAGGGGGGACAGGGGGAAGAAGCTACACCTTC
CDR3aa: CATSRGGTGGRSYTF